The sequence of this TCR beta chain was determined in a study of T cells in Graves' hyperthyroidism and ophthalmopathy. The study, taken as a whole, reports: Before onset, by a median of around six months, the model predicted ophthalmopathy.

For Graves' hyperthyroidism to be stable, ophthalmopathy could not progress within 18 months. Out of approximately 10 ml of fresh peripheral blood came the PBMCs. This clonotype was observed at least ten times. Its antigen remains unidentified. Germline values: CDR1 MNHEY, CDR2 SVGAGI. J lost 6 bases, V lost 4 bases, and 6 bases had no gene match. The CDR3 totals 14 residues. Regions amplified from RNA transcripts were the TCR beta CDR3 regions. The HTBI set primed first-round TCR CDR3 RT-PCR. MiXCR, run by TCRdb on the multiplex PCR reads, gives a single entry per CDR3 protein. Of 250,000 to 300,000 distinct CDR3 sequences in the sample, about an eighth are singletons; the top ten hold 7.9%.

The specimen sequenced was blood. This TCR derives from a woman in her thirties or forties with Graves' hyperthyroidism. The J gene is TRBJ1-2, the V gene TRBV6-5, with 9 positions matching TRBD1. The CDR3 protein is CASSSGTGKDGYTF. CDR3 bases: TGTGCCAGCAGTTCCGGGACAGGGAAGGATGGCTACACCTTC.